This TCR beta chain originates from a study of cytomegalovirus exposure and HLA in healthy donors. The overall study: The same platform used for the roughly 600 first-cohort repertoires was also used for the 120 validation repertoires, as a later analysis reported. Findings of the study overall: Confirmation in vitro established that a few CMV-associated chains were specific for CMV antigens. The study designated 164 TCR beta chains cytomegalovirus-associated.

This CDR3 has 13 amino acids. The germline V gene has CDR1 SGHNT and CDR2 YYREEE (reference sequence). V was cut by 7 bases and J by 6 bases, with 14 bases left in between. Here immunoSEQ multiplex PCR was the method, and the copy in TCRdb shows in-frame clones only, minus some. The data show about 150,000 clones, approximately 90% seen once. In regard to this clone: What it binds is unknown.

This chain joins TRBV5-4 and TRBJ1-5, with a weak D call TRBD1 (6 bases). The sample was PBMCs. This clonotype was obtained from a man aged 18-30 years in good health and CMV-seropositive. This chain's CDR3 is CASSREQGQPQHF. Written as DNA, the CDR3 is TGTGCCAGCTCGAGGGAACAGGGTCAGCCCCAGCATTTT.